The 6 T cell receptor beta chains in this list originate from one sample, sequenced in a study of cytomegalovirus exposure and HLA in healthy donors. PCR employed 60 Vbeta and 13 Jbeta primers. The repertoire was sequenced with immunoSEQ multiplex PCR; TCRdb's copy has only in-frame clones and lacks some. The sample lists under 90,000 clones, 65% to 75% occurring once. The sample was PBMCs. These receptors were taken from a man aged 40-50 years in good health and CMV-seropositive.

The genes are TRBV6-1 and TRBJ1-2; 10 positions agree with TRBD1. The CDR3 has 16 residues. The J segment lost 5 bases and the V segment lost 0 bases, leaving 6 bases of the junction unmatched. Germline values: CDR1 MNHNS, CDR2 SASEGT. CDR3 loop: CASSEAETGGGYGYTF. As DNA, the CDR3 is TGTGCCAGCAGTGAAGCAGAGACAGGGGGCGGGTATGGCTACACCTTC.

The rearrangement uses TRBV30 and TRBJ2-2, with 12 bases matching TRBD2. Germline loops: CDR1 GTSNPN, CDR2 SVGIG (reference sequence). The CDR3 is made up of 17 amino acids. With 2 bases clipped from V and 0 bases from J, the junction kept 4 bases outside the gene matches. CDR3 residues: CAWSFLAGGPNTGELFF. For the CDR3, the DNA is TGTGCCTGGAGTTTCCTAGCGGGGGGGCCGAACACCGGGGAGCTGTTTTTT.

This clone has more than one count but fewer than ten. V usage is TRBV7-2 and J usage is TRBJ2-3, with 7 bases aligning to TRBD1. V gave up 5 bases and J gave up 1 base; unmatched junction bases: 3. The CDR3 is 14 residues long. The germline V gene has CDR1 SGHTA and CDR2 FQGNSA. The CDR3 bases are TGTGCCAGCAGCCTTGGACAGGGCACAGATACGCAGTATTTT. Translating gives CASSLGQGTDTQYF.

The J gene is TRBJ1-1, the V gene TRBV18; 7 nucleotides align to TRBD1. This CDR3 comprises 16 residues. V lost 5 bases and J lost 0; bases outside the gene matches: 9. The germline V gene has CDR1 KGHSH and CDR2 LQKENI. The CDR3 loop is CASSTSRQGMNTEAFF. The CDR3 region has the DNA TGTGCCAGCTCAACCTCCCGACAGGGTATGAACACTGAAGCTTTCTTT. The full variable domain, in which reference TRBV18 and TRBJ1-1 provide the parts outside the CDR3, is NAGVMQNPRHLVRRRGQEARLRCSPMKGHSHVYWYRQLPEEGLKFMVYLQKENIIDESGMPKERFSAEFPKEGPSILRIQQVVRGDSAAYFCASSTSRQGMNTEAFFGQGTRLTVV.

This clone was picked up a small number of times. The chain links TRBV5-1 to TRBJ2-2; TRBD1 is a possible D gene (5 bases). Looked up from germline, CDR1 is SGHRS and CDR2 is YFSETQ. V was pared by 6 bases and J by 0 bases, with 18 bases between. The CDR3 is 17 residues long. The CDR3 coding sequence is TGCGCCAGCACCACTTACCGAACAGGATCGAACACCGGGGAGCTGTTTTTT. Translating it yields CASTTYRTGSNTGELFF. The full variable domain, with the rest looked up from reference TRBV5-1 and TRBJ2-2, is KAGVTQTPRYLIKTRGQQVTLSCSPISGHRSVSWYQQTPGQGLQFLFEYFSETQRNKGNFPGRFSGRQFSNSRSEMNVSTLELGDSALYLCASTTYRTGSNTGELFFGEGSRLTVL.

The rearrangement joins TRBV5-5 to TRBJ1-5; D is unresolved. Trimming stripped 0 bases from V and 5 bases from J, with 9 bases between. The CDR3 contains 14 residues. The germline gives CDR1 SGHKS, CDR2 YYEKEE (reference sequence). The CDR3 DNA reads as TGTGCCAGCAGCTTGGACAGCACTTATCAGCCCCAGCATTTT. Its translation is CASSLDSTYQPQHF.